What follows are 6 T cell receptor beta chains derived from one specimen sequenced in a study of CD8+ T cells in alopecia areata. Reverse transcribed after extraction, RNA yielded cDNA as the sequencing template. Libraries were prepared by immunoSEQ multiplex PCR; TCRdb keeps only in-frame clonotypes and omits some of them. The profile shows about 110,000 clones, over 55% of them singletons. The sample was NKG2D-low CD8+ T cells sorted from blood. Every receptor here comes from a human donor with alopecia areata.

This chain joins TRBV7-9 and TRBJ2-7; no reliable D call. This CDR3 is built from 12 residues. V was shortened by 0 bases and J by 6 bases, with 6 bases between the two germline ends. CDR1 and CDR2 from the germline V gene are SEHNR and FQNEAQ (reference sequence). The CDR3 reads CASSLAVGEQYF. In DNA form, the CDR3 reads TGTGCCAGCAGCTTAGCGGTTGGCGAGCAGTACTTC.

This rearrangement joins TRBV7-9 to TRBJ2-1; D remains unclear. CDR1 and CDR2 (germline): SEHNR, FQNEAQ (reference sequence). Trimming shortened V by 4 bases and J by 6 bases, and 13 bases separated the two germline ends. The CDR3 is made up of 14 amino acids. The CDR3 DNA sequence: TGTGCCAGCAGCTCCTCCCGCCCCGTCAATGAGCAGTTCTTC. Amino acids: CASSSSRPVNEQFF.

This chain joins TRBV9 and TRBJ2-3; D perhaps matches TRBD2 (5 bases). The V gene's germline CDR1 is SGDLS and CDR2 YYNGEE. The CDR3 spans 14 residues. Trimming took off 3 bases at V and 0 bases at J, with 8 bases between the two ends. Here the CDR3 DNA reads TGTGCCAGCAGCGCCGAGGGTAGCACAGATACGCAGTATTTT. Protein product: CASSAEGSTDTQYF.

The chain couples TRBV28 to TRBJ1-5, with 10 bases aligning to TRBD1. The CDR3 is 15 amino acids. Germline V gene sequence: CDR1 MDHEN, CDR2 SYDVKM. V lost 7 bases, J lost 4 bases, and 7 bases stayed unmatched. As DNA, the CDR3 is TGTGCCAGCACCGGGGACAGGGGAGGGAATCAGCCCCAGCATTTT. Amino acid sequence: CASTGDRGGNQPQHF.

The chain joins TRBV29-1 to TRBJ2-1, with 16 bases fitting TRBD2. The CDR3 length is 15 residues. V trimming: 4 bases; J trimming: 6 bases; junction bases outside the gene matches: 3. CDR1 is SQVTM, CDR2 ANQGSEA, per germline. The CDR3 DNA reads TGCAGCGTTGCCGGGACTAGCGGGAGGGGCAATGAGCAGTTCTTC. It yields the protein CSVAGTSGRGNEQFF.

The genes are TRBV4-1 and TRBJ2-3, with D perhaps matching TRBD1 (5 bases). V lost 0 bases, J lost 6 bases, and 13 bases lay in between. Germline-derived CDR1 and CDR2 are MGHRA and YSYEKL. The CDR3 contains 15 residues. The CDR3 is CASSQDPDSSDTQYF. The CDR3 DNA follows: TGCGCCAGCAGCCAAGACCCAGACAGTTCGGATACGCAGTATTTT.